Listed here are 17 T cell receptor beta chains from one sample, sequenced in a study of shared clonotypes between healthy human individuals. Positively selected for CCR7, the CD45RO-negative cells used as naive CD8 cells excluded terminally differentiated effector memory CD45RA+ cells. Repertoires were generated with immunoSEQ multiplex PCR, while TCRdb's copy carries only in-frame clones and drops some. The sample includes about 650,000 clones, 95% to 96% of them seen just once. The sequencing input was naive CD8+ T cells sorted from blood. All receptors come from a woman aged 25 to 45 in good health.

The V gene is TRBV11-2, the J gene TRBJ2-2; weak D call: TRBD2 (5 bases). The CDR3 loop spans 13 amino acids. CDR1 SGHAT and CDR2 FQNNGV come from the germline V gene. The ends were cut back, 8 bases at V and 1 base at J, with 8 bases in the middle. CDR3 DNA sequence: TGTGCCAGCGGACTGCTGAACACCGGGGAGCTGTTTTTT. Protein product: CASGLLNTGELFF.

The chain links TRBV2 to TRBJ2-3; D is uncertain. The ends were cut back, 8 bases at V and 5 bases at J, with 17 bases in the middle. In germline, CDR1 is SNHLY, CDR2 FYNNEI. The CDR3 contains 14 residues. The DNA for the CDR3 is TGTGCCAGCGATACTACCATATTGCAAGATACGCAGTATTTT. Amino acids: CASDTTILQDTQYF.

The genes are TRBV27 and TRBJ2-7, with D possibly TRBD1 on 5 matching bases. The CDR3 has 15 residues. Germline V gives CDR1 MNHEY, CDR2 SMNVEV (reference sequence). V was pared by 2 bases and J by 7 bases, with 18 bases between. CDR3 nucleotides: TGTGCCAGCAGTTTAGCCCAGGGTAAGGTAGGAGAGCAGTACTTC. Translating it yields CASSLAQGKVGEQYF.

The J gene is TRBJ2-1, the V gene TRBV6-5, with 9 bases lining up with TRBD1. V lost 5 bases, J lost 6 bases, and 8 bases stayed unmatched. The CDR3 totals 15 residues. Germline V CDR1 and CDR2: MNHEY, SVGAGI. CDR3 sequence: CASSTTGTGFNEQFF. In DNA, the CDR3 is TGTGCCAGCAGTACGACCGGGACAGGGTTCAATGAGCAGTTCTTC.

The rearrangement joins TRBV13 to TRBJ2-7; D may be TRBD1 (5 bases). CDR3 length: 13 residues. Germline values: CDR1 PRHDT, CDR2 FYEKMQ (reference sequence). Trimming removed 4 bases from V and 3 bases from J, with 10 bases in between. CDR3 loop: CASSYDRNYEQYF. CDR3 bases: TGTGCCAGCAGCTACGACAGAAACTACGAGCAGTACTTC.

For this clone: The identical CDR3 is also encoded by other nucleotide sequences in the sample. V gene TRBV27 combines with J gene TRBJ2-7, with D unclear. The germline V and J ends were trimmed by 3 bases and 3 bases, with 6 bases remaining between them. Germline assignment: CDR1 MNHEY and CDR2 SMNVEV (reference sequence). The length of the CDR3 is 12 residues. CDR3 sequence (DNA): TGTGCCAGCAGTTTTACCGGCTACGAGCAGTACTTC. Encoded protein: CASSFTGYEQYF.

As concerns this clone: At the DNA level, this CDR3 is encoded by other sequences in the same sample as well. This chain connects TRBV27 to TRBJ2-1; the D is unclear. The V gene's germline CDR1 is MNHEY and CDR2 SMNVEV (reference sequence). Trimming shortened V by 0 bases and J by 7 bases, and 7 bases separated the two germline ends. The CDR3 consists of 13 residues. The chain's CDR3 is CASSLSVRNEQFF. The CDR3 DNA reads as TGTGCCAGCAGTTTATCAGTTCGGAATGAGCAGTTCTTC.

This chain links TRBV6-1 with TRBJ2-2; 9 bases map to TRBD1. Germline CDR1 MNHNS, CDR2 SASEGT. Trimming removed 0 bases from V and 1 base from J; junction bases left unmatched: 3. This CDR3 region has 17 residues. The CDR3 nucleotides read TGTGCCAGCAGTGAAGCACCGGGACAGGGGAACACCGGGGAGCTGTTTTTT. Residues: CASSEAPGQGNTGELFF.

A few counts support this clone. This chain joins TRBV9 and TRBJ2-1; 13 nucleotides agree with TRBD2. The germline V gene has CDR1 SGDLS and CDR2 YYNGEE. This CDR3 has 15 amino acids. V trimming: 0 bases; J trimming: 7 bases; junction bases outside the gene matches: 1. CDR3 in amino acids: CASSVGTSGSNEQFF. In nucleotides, the CDR3 is TGTGCCAGCAGCGTAGGGACTAGCGGGAGTAATGAGCAGTTCTTC.

The chain links TRBV2 to TRBJ1-2; D remains unclear. This CDR3 contains 12 residues. Germline values: CDR1 SNHLY, CDR2 FYNNEI. Trimming cost V 9 bases and J 8 bases, with 16 bases left between them. The CDR3 DNA follows: TGTGCCAGTATGATCGGTGGCAGCGGCTACACCTTC. Protein: CASMIGGSGYTF.

J is TRBJ1-1 and V is TRBV10-3; D is undetermined. The CDR3 extends over 15 amino acids. Deletions cut 0 bases from V and 5 bases from J, with 13 bases between. Per the germline V gene, CDR1 is ENHRY and CDR2 is SYGVKD. The CDR3 here is CAISESSGMGTEAFF. The CDR3 nucleotides read TGTGCCATCAGTGAGTCTTCGGGCATGGGGACTGAAGCTTTCTTT.

This chain joins TRBV27 and TRBJ2-3; TRBD2 matches at 8 bases. The CDR3 consists of 18 residues. Germline V gene sequence: CDR1 MNHEY, CDR2 SMNVEV (reference sequence). J was trimmed by 4 bases and V by 6 bases; bases with no gene match: 18. The CDR3 is CASSFQGIRAGEADTQYF. The CDR3 nucleotides are TGTGCCAGCAGCTTCCAAGGTATTCGAGCGGGAGAGGCAGATACGCAGTATTTT.

The CDR3 loop reads CATRLAGEAVDTQYF. Here the CDR3 DNA reads TGTGCCACCAGGCTAGCGGGAGAAGCGGTAGATACGCAGTATTTT. This chain joins TRBV15 and TRBJ2-3; 10 bases align to TRBD2. There are 15 residues in the CDR3. V was clipped by 6 bases and J by 5 bases; unmatched bases: 8. From germline, CDR1 is LNHNV and CDR2 YYDKDF (reference sequence).

The chain has TRBV28 and TRBJ1-4; 7 bases are a match to TRBD1. CDR1 and CDR2 from the germline V gene are MDHEN and SYDVKM. The junction had 5 bases not matched to a gene; V was cut back by 7 bases and J by 6 bases. The CDR3 is 13 amino acids. CDR3 sequence reads: CASKGGNDEKLFF. In DNA form, the CDR3 reads TGTGCCAGCAAAGGGGGCAACGATGAAAAACTGTTTTTT.

This clone was detected once. The chain recombines TRBV27 with TRBJ2-3; perhaps TRBD2 as D (5 bases). Trimming removed 3 bases at V and 7 bases at J, with 11 bases between. This CDR3 has 13 residues. Germline CDR1 reads MNHEY; CDR2 reads SMNVEV (reference sequence). The CDR3 sequence: CASSFQASNTQYF. CDR3 coding DNA: TGTGCCAGCAGTTTCCAGGCTAGCAATACGCAGTATTTT.

This clone was recorded only once. This chain connects TRBV4-1 to TRBJ2-7, with D possibly matching TRBD2 (5 bases). CDR1 and CDR2 from the germline V gene are MGHRA and YSYEKL. Trimming left V 0 bases short and J 4 bases short, with 16 bases between. The length of the CDR3 is 16 residues. CDR3 nucleotide sequence: TGCGCCAGCAGCCAAGATCCAACGGGAATGCCTTACGAGCAGTACTTC. It yields the protein CASSQDPTGMPYEQYF.

This clone was seen only once. The CDR3 sequence: CAISAGGGDNEQFF. The CDR3 nucleotides read TGTGCCATCAGCGCGGGAGGGGGGGACAATGAGCAGTTCTTC. V is TRBV10-3 and J is TRBJ2-1; 9 positions agree with TRBD2. CDR3 length: 14 residues. The trim removed 6 bases at V and 5 bases at J, leaving 5 bases unmatched. Germline lookup yields CDR1 ENHRY and CDR2 SYGVKD.